A selection of T cell receptor beta chains follows, all from one sample in a study of cytomegalovirus exposure and HLA in healthy donors. Method: immunoSEQ multiplex PCR; TCRdb's copy keeps in-frame clones and lacks some. The table shows over 130,000 clones, with less than 85% occurring only once. Sequencing input: PBMCs. The receptor source for this set is a man aged 35 to 55 in good health and CMV-seronegative. The conserved cysteine and the conserved F or W are not part of the CDR3 here. The order of the fields is CDR3 length, V gene, CDR3 protein.

CDR3 length: 14; V gene: TRBV6-1; CDR3 protein: ASSAPSGGTQETQY
CDR3 length: 14; V gene: TRBV18; CDR3 protein: ASSPPIGAGNYEQY
CDR3 length: 11; V gene: TRBV7-9; CDR3 protein: ASSFREGYGYT
CDR3 length: 13; V gene: TRBV11-3; CDR3 protein: ASSLGQGVNTEAF
CDR3 length: 16; V gene: TRBV30; CDR3 protein: AWAEARLAGGRYNEQF
CDR3 length: 11; V gene: TRBV7-2; CDR3 protein: ASSFVGGYEQY
CDR3 length: 12; V gene: TRBV5-1; CDR3 protein: ASSPTSGTDEQY
CDR3 length: 11; V gene: TRBV5-1; CDR3 protein: ASSPTGRSEQF
CDR3 length: 14; V gene: TRBV19; CDR3 protein: ASSVTSGGLTDTQY
CDR3 length: 14; V gene: TRBV11-2; CDR3 protein: ASSNYILAEQETQY
CDR3 length: 10; V gene: TRBV29-1; CDR3 protein: SVDNSPYEQY
CDR3 length: 14; V gene: TRBV4-1; CDR3 protein: ASSPGGRGGTYEQY
CDR3 length: 12; V gene: TRBV7-7; CDR3 protein: ASKRSSGSETQY
CDR3 length: 9; V gene: TRBV27; CDR3 protein: ASSLGHEQY
CDR3 length: 13; V gene: TRBV12-5; CDR3 protein: ASADSTIAKNSQY
CDR3 length: 12; V gene: TRBV6-6; CDR3 protein: ASTATGNRYGYT
CDR3 length: 11; V gene: TRBV18; CDR3 protein: ASSPGTSDTQY
CDR3 length: 17; V gene: TRBV7-6; CDR3 protein: ASSSPRGWTGGPQETQY